This T cell receptor beta chain is from a study of beta chain features in type 1 diabetes. Deletions cut 6 bases from V and 1 base from J, with 10 bases between. The CDR3 is made up of 14 amino acids. Germline V gives CDR1 MNHEY, CDR2 SVGAGI. Concerning this clone itself: Its cognate antigen is unknown.

General observations from the study: Among patients with Type 1 diabetes, TCRB CDR3s were moderately but significantly shorter in every one of the four CD4+ subsets.

Investigators reverse transcribed all isolated RNA, so they sequenced expressed TCRB transcripts. The protocol was immunoSEQ multiplex PCR, while the TCRdb copy is restricted to in-frame clones and leaves out a portion. This sample has hundreds of thousands of clones, with around 15% found just once. The specimen was naive CD4+ T cells from blood. The chain links TRBV6-5 to TRBJ2-4; D remains ambiguous. This TCR was sampled from a man aged 18 to 35 with type 1 diabetes. The CDR3 reads CASRGLSAKNIQYF. The CDR3 nucleotides are TGTGCCAGCAGAGGGTTGTCGGCCAAAAACATTCAGTACTTC.